A selection of T cell receptor beta chains follows, all from one sample in a study of T cells after yellow fever vaccination. From the 5' RACE reads, TCRdb called clonotypes with MiXCR, one entry per CDR3 protein. Of some 560,000 distinct CDR3 sequences detected, 15% to 20% appear once; the ten largest clones hold around an eighth. The source was PBMCs, collected 15 days after the yellow fever booster vaccination. All receptors come from a man younger than 40 who received the YFV17D yellow fever vaccine. Each CDR3 is given with its conserved first and last residue. D genes are given only for firm matches. The size entry is marked missing in some rows and otherwise reads once, few, many or a size class.

V gene,D gene,J gene,clone size,CDR3 protein,CDR3 DNA
TRBV28,.,TRBJ2-2,.,CATLKSLNTGELFF,TGTGCCACCCTTAAATCATTGAACACCGGGGAGCTGTTTTTT
TRBV19,TRBD1,TRBJ2-2,.,CASRAGQGATGELFF,TGTGCCAGTAGGGCGGGACAGGGGGCTACCGGGGAGCTGTTTTTT
TRBV27,TRBD1,TRBJ1-5,.,CASSLQGGSNQPQHF,TGTGCCAGCAGTTTACAGGGGGGAAGCAATCAGCCCCAGCATTTT
TRBV28,TRBD1,TRBJ2-4,many,CASSLTYRGQGIQYF,TGTGCCAGCAGTCTGACATACAGGGGACAGGGCATTCAGTACTTC
TRBV19,TRBD2,TRBJ2-6,.,CASSRLAISGANVLTF,TGTGCCAGTAGTCGACTAGCTATCTCTGGGGCCAACGTCCTGACTTTC
TRBV5-1,.,TRBJ2-1,.,CASGDGRDNEQFF,TGCGCCAGCGGGGACGGTCGGGACAATGAGCAGTTCTTC
TRBV14,.,TRBJ2-6,.,CASSPPLGVGLSGANVLTF,TGTGCCAGCAGCCCCCCTTTAGGAGTGGGCCTCTCTGGGGCCAACGTCCTGACTTTC
TRBV20-1,.,TRBJ1-5,once,CSAPEEGSNQPQHF,TGCAGTGCTCCGGAGGAGGGCAGCAATCAGCCCCAGCATTTT
TRBV29-1,.,TRBJ2-7,many,CSISGHTGGYEQYF,TGCAGCATAAGCGGGCATACAGGAGGGTACGAGCAGTACTTC
TRBV20-1,TRBD2,TRBJ2-7,.,CSAVPGTSASYEQYF,TGCAGTGCCGTCCCGGGGACTAGCGCCTCCTACGAGCAGTACTTC
TRBV5-1,TRBD2,TRBJ2-3,.,CASSQGLAGLPDTQYF,TGCGCCAGCAGCCAAGGACTAGCGGGACTTCCAGATACGCAGTATTTT
TRBV29-1,TRBD1,TRBJ2-1,.,CSVLGDSPSYNEQFF,TGCAGCGTCCTGGGGGACAGCCCATCCTACAATGAGCAGTTCTTC
TRBV9,.,TRBJ1-2,.,CASSPRPREHYGYTF,TGTGCCAGCAGCCCCCGACCCAGGGAACACTATGGCTACACCTTC
TRBV4-3,TRBD1,TRBJ1-1,few,CASSQERQGEAFF,TGCGCCAGCAGCCAAGAACGACAGGGCGAAGCTTTCTTT
TRBV4-3,.,TRBJ2-7,.,CASNPNTYEQYF,TGCGCCAGCAACCCGAATACCTACGAGCAGTACTTC
TRBV12-3/TRBV12-4,.,TRBJ2-7,few,CASSLSGENEQYF,TGTGCCAGCAGTTTATCAGGGGAGAACGAGCAGTACTTC
TRBV9,TRBD2,TRBJ2-1,.,CASSVAGGPSEQFF,TGTGCCAGCAGCGTAGCGGGAGGGCCTAGTGAGCAGTTCTTC
TRBV5-6,.,TRBJ2-1,once,CASSWRGTVLYNEQFF,TGTGCCAGCAGCTGGAGGGGGACAGTACTCTACAATGAGCAGTTCTTC
TRBV7-2,.,TRBJ2-2,many,CASSSRNTGELFF,TGTGCCAGCAGCTCCCGGAACACCGGGGAGCTGTTTTTT
TRBV29-1,.,TRBJ2-1,.,CSVERAVGYEQFF,TGCAGCGTTGAAAGGGCCGTTGGGTATGAGCAGTTCTTC
TRBV4-2,.,TRBJ1-2,.,CASSSRVGYGYTF,TGTGCCAGCAGCTCCAGGGTCGGGTATGGCTACACCTTC
TRBV5-5,.,TRBJ2-7,.,CASSLANRLTYYEQYF,TGTGCCAGCAGCTTGGCCAACCGACTCACATACTACGAGCAGTACTTC
TRBV28,TRBD1,TRBJ2-1,.,CASSLYRDREYNEQFF,TGTGCCAGCAGTTTGTACCGGGACAGGGAATACAATGAGCAGTTCTTC
TRBV20-1,TRBD2,TRBJ2-3,.,CSAREAGGWGTQYF,TGCAGTGCTAGGGAAGCGGGAGGGTGGGGCACGCAGTATTTT
TRBV10-3,.,TRBJ2-7,.,CAISESFPGPGEQYF,TGTGCCATCAGTGAGTCTTTCCCGGGTCCCGGCGAGCAGTACTTC
TRBV7-2,.,TRBJ1-2,few,CASSKFWDALGGYTF,TGTGCCAGCAGCAAATTTTGGGACGCCTTAGGTGGCTACACCTTC
TRBV7-9,.,TRBJ2-5,.,CASTPTGETQYF,TGTGCCAGCACCCCGACGGGAGAGACCCAGTACTTC
TRBV20-1,TRBD2,TRBJ2-1,.,CSATRVAGEQFF,TGCAGTGCCACCCGGGTAGCGGGTGAGCAGTTCTTC
TRBV7-9,.,TRBJ2-1,many,CASSLVGAIPEQFF,TGTGCCAGCAGCTTAGTTGGCGCCATCCCCGAGCAGTTCTTC
TRBV19,TRBD2,TRBJ2-1,.,CASDQRERGGEQFF,TGTGCCAGTGATCAGCGGGAGAGGGGAGGTGAGCAGTTCTTC
TRBV7-8,TRBD2,TRBJ2-1,.,CASSLVSGLAGGGEQFF,TGTGCCAGCAGCTTAGTGTCAGGGCTAGCGGGAGGGGGTGAGCAGTTCTTC
TRBV27,.,TRBJ2-3,few,CASSLALVGTDTQYF,TGTGCCAGCAGTTTAGCACTAGTAGGGACAGATACGCAGTATTTT
TRBV6-5,.,TRBJ1-1,.,CASSYSIRQATEAFF,TGTGCCAGCAGTTACTCGATTAGGCAAGCCACTGAAGCTTTCTTT
TRBV4-1,TRBD1,TRBJ2-7,.,CASSSRDSGPYEQYF,TGCGCCAGCAGCTCACGGGACAGCGGACCCTACGAGCAGTACTTC
TRBV9,TRBD2,TRBJ2-7,few,CARSRASGESVYF,TGTGCCAGATCGAGGGCTAGCGGGGAGAGCGTGTACTTC
TRBV28,TRBD2,TRBJ2-1,few,CASSLPLAGIYNEQFF,TGTGCCAGCAGTTTACCCCTAGCGGGAATCTACAATGAGCAGTTCTTC
TRBV4-2,TRBD2,TRBJ2-4,.,CASSPAGLAGGSKNIQYF,TGTGCCAGCAGCCCCGCGGGACTAGCGGGAGGATCCAAAAACATTCAGTACTTC
TRBV20-1,TRBD2,TRBJ2-1,few,CSARGGLAGGPYEQFF,TGCAGTGCTAGAGGGGGACTAGCGGGAGGGCCCTATGAGCAGTTCTTC
TRBV12-3/TRBV12-4,TRBD2,TRBJ2-3,few,CASRRETDTQYF,TGTGCCAGCAGGCGGGAGACAGATACGCAGTATTTT
TRBV7-6,.,TRBJ2-3,few,CASSPSPGTYTQYF,TGTGCCAGCAGCCCCAGCCCGGGGACTTATACGCAGTATTTT
TRBV5-4,TRBD2,TRBJ2-2,.,CASSLAGGGRKAGELFF,TGTGCCAGCAGCTTGGCCGGGGGCGGGAGGAAGGCCGGGGAGCTGTTTTTT
TRBV20-1,.,TRBJ2-5,.,CSARDGNSRETQYF,TGCAGTGCTAGAGATGGGAACTCTCGGGAGACCCAGTACTTC
TRBV2,.,TRBJ1-1,.,CASRGQYTEAFF,TGTGCCAGCCGGGGGCAGTACACTGAAGCTTTCTTT
TRBV19,TRBD1,TRBJ1-6,few,CASWTGGDSPLHF,TGTGCCAGTTGGACAGGGGGGGATTCACCCCTCCACTTT
TRBV20-1,TRBD2,TRBJ2-1,.,CTVRGLAGVDEQFF,TGCACTGTCCGGGGGCTAGCGGGAGTCGATGAGCAGTTCTTC
TRBV11-2,TRBD1,TRBJ2-2,few,CASSPWTGIMVGELFF,TGTGCCAGCAGCCCGTGGACAGGGATCATGGTCGGGGAGCTGTTTTTT
TRBV6-7,.,TRBJ2-2,.,CASTRGALTNTGELFF,TGTGCCAGCACAAGGGGGGCGCTTACGAACACCGGGGAGCTGTTTTTT
TRBV6-2/TRBV6-3,.,TRBJ2-1,.,CASREGGLEQFF,TGTGCCAGCCGGGAAGGGGGATTGGAGCAGTTCTTC
TRBV6-1,TRBD2,TRBJ2-3,.,CASTNGGRGTDTQYF,TGTGCCAGCACTAATGGGGGGAGGGGCACAGATACGCAGTATTTT
TRBV9,.,TRBJ2-1,.,CASSTLQGHEQFF,TGTGCCAGCAGCACCCTACAGGGACATGAGCAGTTCTTC
TRBV25-1,.,TRBJ2-2,.,CASRPTDDKLNTGELFF,TGTGCCAGCAGGCCGACGGACGACAAACTGAACACCGGGGAGCTGTTTTTT
TRBV6-2/TRBV6-3,TRBD1,TRBJ1-2,.,CASRPDREDLYGYTF,TGTGCCAGCAGACCCGACAGGGAAGACCTCTATGGCTACACCTTC
TRBV5-1,TRBD2,TRBJ2-3,.,CASSSLGGAVADTQYF,TGCGCCAGCAGCTCCCTCGGGGGGGCTGTGGCAGATACGCAGTATTTT
TRBV4-3,TRBD1,TRBJ1-4,.,CASSPNRGEKLFF,TGCGCCAGCAGCCCAAACAGGGGGGAAAAACTGTTTTTT
TRBV6-2/TRBV6-3,TRBD2,TRBJ2-3,few,CASSYGVAGDTQYF,TGTGCCAGCAGTTACGGAGTAGCGGGAGATACGCAGTATTTT
TRBV11-2,TRBD2,TRBJ2-1,few,CASSRGGLAGVSHNEQFF,TGTGCCAGCAGTCGTGGAGGACTAGCGGGAGTTTCCCACAATGAGCAGTTCTTC
TRBV9,TRBD2,TRBJ2-7,few,CASSVLAGAYEQYF,TGTGCCAGCAGCGTGCTAGCGGGAGCCTACGAGCAGTACTTC
TRBV20-1,TRBD1,TRBJ1-6,.,CSGLTGYRSNSPLHF,TGCAGTGGGTTGACAGGGTATCGTAGTAATTCACCCCTCCACTTT
TRBV20-1,.,TRBJ2-7,.,CSASSYVGSGYEQYF,TGCAGTGCGTCCTCGTATGTTGGGAGCGGCTACGAGCAGTACTTC